These 7 T cell receptor beta chains originate from one sample sequenced in a study of technical replicates of blood from a handful of donors (dated by TCRdb to 2015 to 2018). Receptor libraries were prepared by the immunoSEQ multiplex PCR assay. Sourced from immuneACCESS, this table was stored by TCRdb with only in-frame sequences that have V and J called. A share of the clones is absent; for the studies checked, an unresolved V gene accounts for under half, and the remainder has no known explanation. This sample lists fewer than 100,000 clones; around 96% were detected once. The leading ten clones occupy less than 0.4% of the sample. Sequenced sample: T cells isolated from PBMCs. The receptor set was obtained from a human donor in good health.

To note about this clone: Other nucleotide sequences from this sample produce the same CDR3. The V gene is TRBV7-2, the J gene TRBJ2-1, with 11 bases identical to TRBD2. J was trimmed by 3 bases and V by 5 bases; bases with no gene match: 3. The germline V gene has CDR1 SGHTA and CDR2 FQGNSA. CDR3 length: 15 amino acids. In DNA form, the CDR3 reads TGTGCCAGCAGCCTGGGGACTAGCGGCTACAATGAGCAGTTCTTC. Translating gives CASSLGTSGYNEQFF.

A single count supports this clone. The rearrangement joins TRBV6-5 to TRBJ2-7; 7 bases map to TRBD1. From germline, CDR1 is MNHEY and CDR2 SVGAGI. This CDR3 is built from 14 residues. Trimming took 8 bases from V and 5 from J; bases not matched to a gene: 12. The CDR3, as DNA: TGTGCCAGCGGTTTGACAGGGTTAAGGCACGAGCAGTACTTC. It translates to CASGLTGLRHEQYF.

This chain connects TRBV4-1 to TRBJ2-1; a weak D match, TRBD2 (6 bases). The CDR3 length is 17 residues. V lost 0 bases and J lost 5, with 17 bases in between. The V gene's germline CDR1 is MGHRA and CDR2 YSYEKL. The CDR3 reads CASSQDIVGLPDNEQFF. The CDR3 bases are TGCGCCAGCAGCCAAGATATTGTGGGACTGCCAGACAATGAGCAGTTCTTC.

The rearrangement links TRBV5-1 to TRBJ2-7; D may be TRBD2 (7 bases). The CDR3 runs 14 residues. Trimming removed 0 bases from V and 5 bases from J, with 12 bases in between. Looked up from germline, CDR1 is SGHRS and CDR2 is YFSETQ. CDR3 nucleotide sequence: TGCGCCAGCAGCTTGGTCCGGGGGGCCCACGAGCAGTACTTC. Protein: CASSLVRGAHEQYF.

Here the CDR3 DNA reads TGTGCCAGCAGCCCGGAGGACTCCCAGAGCTCCTACGAGCAGTACTTC. It is translated as CASSPEDSQSSYEQYF. The chain recombines TRBV7-3 with TRBJ2-7; D may be TRBD2 (5 bases). Germline CDR1 SGHTA, CDR2 FQGTGA. V lost 5 bases and J 0 bases, leaving 17 bases between the germline ends. This CDR3 region has 16 residues.

The rearrangement joins TRBV28 to TRBJ2-2; 8 nucleotides match TRBD1. The CDR3 spans 17 residues. V gave up 2 bases and J gave up 6 bases; unmatched junction bases: 11. CDR1 and CDR2 from the germline V gene are MDHEN and SYDVKM. As DNA, the CDR3 is TGTGCCAGCAGTTTAATTAGGACAGGGCCTTTGGCCGGGGAGCTGTTTTTT. Protein sequence: CASSLIRTGPLAGELFF.

The chain combines TRBV5-1 with TRBJ1-1; D is unresolved. Germline values: CDR1 SGHRS, CDR2 YFSETQ. The CDR3 is 13 amino acids. The V end was cut by 7 bases, the J end by 5 bases, with 15 bases between. Here the CDR3 DNA reads TGCGCCAGCGGCGTTGCGGGCCATACTGAAGCTTTCTTT. Translated: CASGVAGHTEAFF.